This entry concerns a single T cell receptor (beta chain). It lacks a known antigen. The sample holds no much larger clone one base away, and base qualities are not on file. The immunoSEQ Assay, a bias-controlled multiplex PCR, was used to amplify TCRbeta CDR3 regions from genomic DNA. In the original analysis: Within the assay, amplification of reference gene primers was used to estimate how many nucleated cells each sample contained. Sequence reads were collapsed and filtered to measure the absolute abundance of every unique TCRbeta CDR3 rearrangement. Productive Simpson clonality was computed per sample as the square root of Simpson's diversity index over productive rearrangements. TCRdb took this table from immuneACCESS and kept in-frame rearrangements with V and J called. Such tables lack part of the clones; where checked against another copy, unresolved V genes explain under half of the gap, and the rest is unexplained. The D gene and trimming were derived from the DNA, and the V and J assignments and clone size from that table. In all, the sample holds hundreds of thousands of clones, and around nine tenths of those were seen once. Roughly 3.4% of the sample is held by the ten biggest clonotypes.

Samples from volunteer blood donors who had recovered from COVID-19 were contributed by a second Seattle source. Whole blood was collected in K2EDTA tubes by collaborating institutions according to the institutions' own protocols. For TCRbeta analysis, collaborators shipped samples in one of three forms: frozen whole blood, isolated PBMCs, or DNA extracted from either of those sample types. V ends up 6 bases short and J 0 bases short, with an unmatched junction base count of 3. The CDR3 runs 15 amino acids, cysteine and phenylalanine included. Left in the record is the CDR3 DNA by itself, 45 bases read in frame from the first base. Taken from the germline V gene, the CDR1 and CDR2 loops are SGHAT and FQNNGV. This entry belongs to a study of blood T cell repertoires in COVID-19 (dated by TCRdb to 2019 to 2021). At the level of the whole study: Samples from collaborators originated in the United States, Italy and Spain and spanned both the acute and convalescent phases of COVID-19. The prospective study material was composed of cDNA or gDNA derived from T cells, B-cell-depleted T cells, or PBMCs. The dataset comprised deeply sampled blood TCRbeta repertoires from subjects exposed to, actively infected with, or recovered from COVID-19. The repertoires were made available in a free public database intended to serve as a resource for research on the immune response to SARS-CoV-2. Samples were obtained from the ongoing ImmuneRACE study (first 160 participants) and from some 1,300 subjects provided by 6 global collaborators. The sample metadata nearly always contained a de-identified subject ID, COVID-19 status, age in years and sex. HLA class I and class II types, where available, came from metadata supplied by the sample provider rather than from assay-based typing.

What the study reported, not specific to this receptor: The quantity of clinical and demographic metadata differed by source and by participant and was supplied without curation.

The TCR was taken from a woman aged 18-29 years who had recovered from COVID-19. This chain joins TRBV11-2 to TRBJ2-1, with 9 bases aligning to TRBD2. Material: peripheral blood. The CDR3 reads CASSRLADSYNEQFF. In nucleotides, the sequence is TGTGCCAGCAGTCGACTAGCGGACTCCTACAATGAGCAGTTCTTC.